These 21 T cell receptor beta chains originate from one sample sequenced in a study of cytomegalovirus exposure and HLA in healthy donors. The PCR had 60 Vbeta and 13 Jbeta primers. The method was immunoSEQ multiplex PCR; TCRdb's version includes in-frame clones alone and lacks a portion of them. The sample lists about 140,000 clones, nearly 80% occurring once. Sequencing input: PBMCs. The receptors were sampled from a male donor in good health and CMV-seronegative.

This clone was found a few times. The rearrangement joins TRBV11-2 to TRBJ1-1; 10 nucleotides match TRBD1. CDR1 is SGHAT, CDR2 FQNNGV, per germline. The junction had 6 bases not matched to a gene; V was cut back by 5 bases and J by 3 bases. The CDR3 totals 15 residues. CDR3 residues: CASSEMTGGYTEAFF. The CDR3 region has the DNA TGTGCCAGCAGCGAAATGACAGGGGGCTACACTGAAGCTTTCTTT.

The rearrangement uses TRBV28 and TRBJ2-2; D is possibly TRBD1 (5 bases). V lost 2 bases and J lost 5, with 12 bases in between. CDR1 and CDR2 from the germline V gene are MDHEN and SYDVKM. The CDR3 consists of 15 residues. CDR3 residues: CASSLPQGGTGELFF. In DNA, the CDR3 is TGTGCCAGCAGTTTACCGCAGGGTGGAACCGGGGAGCTGTTTTTT.

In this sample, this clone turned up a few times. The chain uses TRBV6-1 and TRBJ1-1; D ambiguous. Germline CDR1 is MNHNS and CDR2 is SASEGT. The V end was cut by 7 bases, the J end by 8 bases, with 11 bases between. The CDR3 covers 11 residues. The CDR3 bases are TGTGCCAGCATAGAGTTCCTGGAAGCTTTCTTT. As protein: CASIEFLEAFF.

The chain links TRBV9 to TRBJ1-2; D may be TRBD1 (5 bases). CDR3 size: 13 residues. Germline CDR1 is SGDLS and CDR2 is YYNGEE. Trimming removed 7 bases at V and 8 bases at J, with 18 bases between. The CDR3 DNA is TGTGCCAGCGGACCACCTGGGGCGGGGGGCTACACCTTC. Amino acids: CASGPPGAGGYTF.

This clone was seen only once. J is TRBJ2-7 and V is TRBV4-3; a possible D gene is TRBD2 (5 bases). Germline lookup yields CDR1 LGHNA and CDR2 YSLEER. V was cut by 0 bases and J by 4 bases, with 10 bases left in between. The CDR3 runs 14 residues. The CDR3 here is CASSQDRGLYEQYF. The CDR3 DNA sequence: TGCGCCAGCAGCCAAGATCGAGGACTTTACGAGCAGTACTTC.

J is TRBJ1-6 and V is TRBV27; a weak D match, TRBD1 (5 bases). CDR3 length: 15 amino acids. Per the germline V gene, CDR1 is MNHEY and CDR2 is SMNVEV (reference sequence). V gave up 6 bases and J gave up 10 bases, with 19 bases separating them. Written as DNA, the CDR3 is TGTGCCAGCAGAACCTCGGGACTAGGCGGATCACCCCTCCACTTT. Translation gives CASRTSGLGGSPLHF.

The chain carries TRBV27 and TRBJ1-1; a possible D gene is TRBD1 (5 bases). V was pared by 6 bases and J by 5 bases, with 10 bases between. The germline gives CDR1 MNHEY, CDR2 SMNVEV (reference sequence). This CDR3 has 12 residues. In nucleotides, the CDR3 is TGTGCCAGCAGGGCCGGGGGGACTGAAGCTTTCTTT. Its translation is CASRAGGTEAFF.

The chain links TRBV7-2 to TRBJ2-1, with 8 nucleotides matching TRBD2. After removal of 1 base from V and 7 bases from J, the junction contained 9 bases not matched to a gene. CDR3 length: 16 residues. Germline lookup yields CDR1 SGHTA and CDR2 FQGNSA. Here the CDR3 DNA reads TGTGCCAGCAGCTTAGGTCAGCGGGGGCCCCGGAATGAGCAGTTCTTC. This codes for CASSLGQRGPRNEQFF. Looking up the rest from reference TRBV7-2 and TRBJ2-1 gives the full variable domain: GAGVSQSPSNKVTEKGKDVELRCDPISGHTALYWYRQSLGQGLEFLIYFQGNSAPDKSGLPSDRFSAERTGGSVSTLTIQRTQQEDSAVYLCASSLGQRGPRNEQFFGPGTRLTVL.

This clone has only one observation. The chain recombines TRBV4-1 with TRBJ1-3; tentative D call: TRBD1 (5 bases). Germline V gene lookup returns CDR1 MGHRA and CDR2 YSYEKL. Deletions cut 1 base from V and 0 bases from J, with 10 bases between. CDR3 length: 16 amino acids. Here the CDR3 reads CASSQVGDSSGNTIYF. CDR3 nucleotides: TGCGCCAGCAGCCAAGTAGGAGACAGCTCTGGAAACACCATATATTTT.

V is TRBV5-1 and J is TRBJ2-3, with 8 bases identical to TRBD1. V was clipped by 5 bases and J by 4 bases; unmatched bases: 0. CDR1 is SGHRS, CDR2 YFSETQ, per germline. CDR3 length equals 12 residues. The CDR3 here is CASRQGADTQYF. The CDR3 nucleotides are TGCGCCAGCAGACAGGGGGCAGATACGCAGTATTTT.

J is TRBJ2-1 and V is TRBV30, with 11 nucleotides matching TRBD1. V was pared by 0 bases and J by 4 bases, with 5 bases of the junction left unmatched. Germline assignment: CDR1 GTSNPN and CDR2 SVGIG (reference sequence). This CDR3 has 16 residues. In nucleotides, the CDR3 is TGTGCCTGGAGTGTGGGGGACAGGGGGAAATACAATGAGCAGTTCTTC. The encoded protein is CAWSVGDRGKYNEQFF. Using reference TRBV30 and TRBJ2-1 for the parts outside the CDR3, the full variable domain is SQTIHQWPATLVQPVGSPLSLECTVEGTSNPNLYWYRQAAGRGLQLLFYSVGIGQISSEVPQNLSASRPQDRQFILSSKKLLLSDSGFYLCAWSVGDRGKYNEQFFGPGTRLTVL.

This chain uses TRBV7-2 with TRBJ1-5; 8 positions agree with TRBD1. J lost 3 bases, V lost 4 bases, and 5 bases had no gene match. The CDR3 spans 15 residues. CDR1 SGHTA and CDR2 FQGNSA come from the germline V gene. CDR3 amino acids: CASSSRTGLNQPQHF. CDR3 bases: TGTGCCAGCAGCTCACGGACAGGGCTCAATCAGCCCCAGCATTTT. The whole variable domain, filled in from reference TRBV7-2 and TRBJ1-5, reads GAGVSQSPSNKVTEKGKDVELRCDPISGHTALYWYRQSLGQGLEFLIYFQGNSAPDKSGLPSDRFSAERTGGSVSTLTIQRTQQEDSAVYLCASSSRTGLNQPQHFGDGTRLSIL.

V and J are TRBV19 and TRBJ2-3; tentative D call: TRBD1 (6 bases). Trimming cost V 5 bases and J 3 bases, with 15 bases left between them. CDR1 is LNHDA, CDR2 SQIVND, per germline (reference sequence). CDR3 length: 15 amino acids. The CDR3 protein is CASSPRRQVTDTQYF. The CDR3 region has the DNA TGTGCCAGTAGTCCGCGAAGACAGGTTACAGATACGCAGTATTTT.

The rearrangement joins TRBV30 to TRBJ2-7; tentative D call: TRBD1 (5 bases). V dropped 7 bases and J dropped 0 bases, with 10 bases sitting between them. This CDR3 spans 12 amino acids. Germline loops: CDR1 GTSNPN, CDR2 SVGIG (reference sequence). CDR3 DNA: TGTGCCTTAAGGGGCCTCTCCTACGAGCAGTACTTC. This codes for CALRGLSYEQYF.

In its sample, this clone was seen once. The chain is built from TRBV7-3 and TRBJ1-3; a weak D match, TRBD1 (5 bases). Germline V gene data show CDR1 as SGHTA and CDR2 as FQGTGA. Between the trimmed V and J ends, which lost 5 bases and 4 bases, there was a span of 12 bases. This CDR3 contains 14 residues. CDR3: CASSKDNGGNTIYF. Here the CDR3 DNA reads TGTGCCAGCAGCAAGGACAACGGGGGAAACACCATATATTTT.

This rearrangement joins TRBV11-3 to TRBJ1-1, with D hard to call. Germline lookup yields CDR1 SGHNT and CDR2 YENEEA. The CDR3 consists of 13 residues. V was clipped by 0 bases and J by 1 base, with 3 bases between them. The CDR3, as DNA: TGTGCCAGCAGCTTAGATCAGAACACTGAAGCTTTCTTT. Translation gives CASSLDQNTEAFF.

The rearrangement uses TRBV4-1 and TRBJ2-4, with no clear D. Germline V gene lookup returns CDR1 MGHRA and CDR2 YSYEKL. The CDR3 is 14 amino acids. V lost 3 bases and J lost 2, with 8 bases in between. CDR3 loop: CASSQAGSKNIQYF. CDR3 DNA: TGCGCCAGCAGCCAGGCCGGGTCCAAAAACATTCAGTACTTC.

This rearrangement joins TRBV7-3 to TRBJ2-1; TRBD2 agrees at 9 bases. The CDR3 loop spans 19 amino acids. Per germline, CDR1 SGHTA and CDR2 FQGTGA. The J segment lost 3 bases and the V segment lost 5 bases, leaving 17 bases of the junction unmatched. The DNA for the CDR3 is TGTGCCAGCAGCCTCAACCCCCCCGGACTAGCGCAAAACTACAATGAGCAGTTCTTC. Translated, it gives CASSLNPPGLAQNYNEQFF.

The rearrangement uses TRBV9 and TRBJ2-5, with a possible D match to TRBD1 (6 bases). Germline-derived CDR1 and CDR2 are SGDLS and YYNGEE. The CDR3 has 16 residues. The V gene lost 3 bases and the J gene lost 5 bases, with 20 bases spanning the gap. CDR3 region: CASSATRTEVGETQYF. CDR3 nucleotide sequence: TGTGCCAGCAGCGCCACAAGGACAGAAGTCGGGGAGACCCAGTACTTC.

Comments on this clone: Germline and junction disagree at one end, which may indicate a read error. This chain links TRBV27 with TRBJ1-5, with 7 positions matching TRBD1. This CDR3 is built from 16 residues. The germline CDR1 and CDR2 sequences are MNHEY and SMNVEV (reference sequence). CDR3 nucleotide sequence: TGTGCCGGCAGTTCCGCCGACAGGGTGGATACTCAGCCCCAGCATTTT. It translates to CAGSSADRVDTQPQHF.

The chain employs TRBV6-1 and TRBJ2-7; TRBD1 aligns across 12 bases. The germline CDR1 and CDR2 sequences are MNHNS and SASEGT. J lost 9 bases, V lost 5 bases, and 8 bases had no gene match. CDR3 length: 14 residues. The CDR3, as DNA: TGTGCCAGCAGTACCCGGGACAGGGGGCCCGGGCAGTACTTC. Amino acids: CASSTRDRGPGQYF.